These 23 T cell receptor beta chains were all obtained from the same sample, sequenced in a study of CD8+ T cells in alopecia areata. The authors extracted RNA and reverse transcribed it into cDNA as the sequencing template. TCRdb's table, derived via immunoSEQ multiplex PCR, lists solely in-frame clones and lacks some. Of roughly 230,000 clones listed, roughly 40% are singletons. This sample's treatment: oral pan-JAK inhibitor, 5-10 mg twice daily. This sample comprised CD4+ T cells sorted from blood, obtained at approximately week 37, from a patient treated with tofacitinib. These TCRs come from a human donor with alopecia areata.

Remarks on this clone: This specimen includes other DNA sequences encoding the same CDR3. The V call is TRBV5-6, the J call TRBJ1-1; D remains unclear. The CDR3 loop spans 13 amino acids. Germline V gene data show CDR1 as SGHDT and CDR2 as YYEEEE. V was trimmed by 0 bases and J by 2 bases, leaving 5 bases between them. The CDR3 DNA reads TGTGCCAGCAGCTTGGCCAGAAACACTGAAGCTTTCTTT. Its protein product is CASSLARNTEAFF.

This clone has ten or more counts. The chain links TRBV5-8 to TRBJ1-3; no clear D. V dropped 0 bases and J dropped 3 bases, with 7 bases sitting between them. Germline V gene lookup returns CDR1 SGHTS and CDR2 YDEGEE. The CDR3 is made up of 14 amino acids. CDR3 loop: CASSLGLLGNTIYF. The CDR3 bases are TGTGCCAGCAGCTTGGGGCTCCTTGGAAACACCATATATTTT.

This clone was counted a few times. The J gene is TRBJ2-4, the V gene TRBV2, with D hard to call. Trimming removed 8 bases from V and 0 bases from J, with 11 bases in between. Germline CDR1 reads SNHLY; CDR2 reads FYNNEI. The CDR3 is 14 amino acids. DNA for the CDR3: TGTGCCAGCTCCGGGTTACAAGCCAAAAACATTCAGTACTTC. The encoded protein is CASSGLQAKNIQYF. Based on the CDR3 plus reference TRBV2 and TRBJ2-4, the full variable domain is EPEVTQTPSHQVTQMGQEVILRCVPISNHLYFYWYRQILGQKVEFLVSFYNNEISEKSEIFDDQFSVERPDGSNFTLKIRSTKLEDSAMYFCASSGLQAKNIQYFGAGTRLSVL.

This clone has more than one count but fewer than ten. The genes are TRBV30 and TRBJ2-1; 8 nucleotides align to TRBD2. This CDR3 comprises 14 residues. CDR1 is GTSNPN and CDR2 is SVGIG in the germline V gene (reference sequence). The chain's CDR3 is CASTSGTSFNEQFF. The CDR3 DNA sequence: TGTGCTTCCACCTCCGGGACTAGTTTCAATGAGCAGTTCTTC.

The chain uses TRBV30 and TRBJ2-7; 8 nucleotides match TRBD2. The V and J ends lost 1 base and 5 bases, in that order; junction bases with no gene match: 1. This CDR3 is 12 amino acids long. Germline CDR1 GTSNPN, CDR2 SVGIG (reference sequence). The CDR3 nucleotides are TGTGCCTGGAGTGCTAGCGGGCACGAGCAGTACTTC. This translates into CAWSASGHEQYF.

This clone was found a few times. The chain couples TRBV27 to TRBJ2-3; no reliable D call. From germline, CDR1 is MNHEY and CDR2 SMNVEV (reference sequence). With 6 bases removed from V and 0 bases from J, the gap between germline ends came to 7 bases. The CDR3 is 13 amino acids. CDR3 in amino acids: CASRRRSTDTQYF. The DNA of the CDR3 is TGTGCCAGCAGGCGACGCAGCACAGATACGCAGTATTTT.

The chain uses TRBV28 and TRBJ2-7, with TRBD1 matching over 10 bases. Trimming removed 4 bases from V and 4 bases from J; junction bases left unmatched: 7. Looked up from germline, CDR1 is MDHEN and CDR2 is SYDVKM. The length of the CDR3 is 15 residues. The CDR3 protein is CASSSSGQGMYEQYF. The CDR3 DNA follows: TGTGCCAGCAGTTCATCGGGACAGGGGATGTACGAGCAGTACTTC.

The genes are TRBV28 and TRBJ2-7; 7 bases map to TRBD1. CDR1 is MDHEN, CDR2 SYDVKM, per germline. There are 16 residues in the CDR3. After removal of 4 bases from V and 6 bases from J, the junction contained 15 bases not matched to a gene. CDR3 DNA sequence: TGTGCCAGCAGTTCGGGGTCACGACAGGGCCGGTCCGAGCAGTACTTC. Protein: CASSSGSRQGRSEQYF.

J is TRBJ2-5 and V is TRBV29-1; D is perhaps TRBD1 (6 bases). Germline lookup yields CDR1 SQVTM and CDR2 ANQGSEA. This CDR3 spans 11 amino acids. With 3 bases removed from V and 7 bases from J, the gap between germline ends came to 9 bases. This chain's CDR3 is CSVEIRGTQYF. The CDR3 region has the DNA TGCAGCGTTGAGATCAGGGGGACCCAGTACTTC.

This clone appeared a few times. V is TRBV6-1 and J is TRBJ2-6; D is unclear. The germline CDR1 and CDR2 sequences are MNHNS and SASEGT. This CDR3 is built from 15 residues. V lost 6 bases and J 0 bases, leaving 9 bases between the germline ends. CDR3 sequence (DNA): TGTGCCAGCAGGAAGCTTGTCTCTGGGGCCAACGTCCTGACTTTC. Encoded protein: CASRKLVSGANVLTF.

This clone was picked up a small number of times. The J gene is TRBJ2-1, the V gene TRBV29-1; D gene uncertain. Per germline, CDR1 SQVTM and CDR2 ANQGSEA. V was clipped by 4 bases and J by 8 bases, with 6 bases between them. The CDR3 is 10 residues long. The CDR3 is CSVVADEQFF. CDR3 sequence (DNA): TGCAGCGTTGTCGCCGATGAGCAGTTCTTC.

Regarding this clone: This sample includes further DNA sequences coding for the same CDR3. V and J are TRBV7-2 and TRBJ1-5; D uncertain. The CDR3 contains 13 residues. The V end lost 1 base, the J end lost 5 bases, and 6 bases lay between the germline ends. CDR1 is SGHTA and CDR2 is FQGNSA in the germline V gene. CDR3: CASSLVRDQPQHF. In DNA, the CDR3 is TGTGCCAGCAGCTTAGTCAGAGATCAGCCCCAGCATTTT.

The J gene is TRBJ1-1, the V gene TRBV4-2, with D possibly matching TRBD1 (5 bases). The V end was cut by 4 bases, the J end by 0 bases, with 9 bases between. The CDR3 contains 14 residues. CDR1 and CDR2 from the germline V gene are LGHNA and YNFKEQ. Here the CDR3 reads CASSPGPMNTEAFF. The CDR3 coding sequence is TGTGCCAGCAGCCCGGGACCCATGAACACTGAAGCTTTCTTT.

This chain connects TRBV27 to TRBJ2-5; 7 nucleotides agree with TRBD2. Germline V gene lookup returns CDR1 MNHEY and CDR2 SMNVEV (reference sequence). The V gene end was trimmed by 0 bases and the J gene end by 5 bases; junction bases not matched to a gene: 3. The CDR3 totals 14 residues. The chain's CDR3 is CASSLSGGMETQYF. The DNA of the CDR3 is TGTGCCAGCAGTTTATCGGGGGGGATGGAGACCCAGTACTTC.

This clone was detected a few times. The rearrangement links TRBV11-2 to TRBJ2-1; tentatively, D is TRBD1 (6 bases). Trimming removed 2 bases from V and 9 bases from J, with 8 bases in between. Germline V gives CDR1 SGHAT, CDR2 FQNNGV. This CDR3 is built from 12 residues. The chain's CDR3 is CASSLQQGEQFF. The CDR3 nucleotides are TGTGCCAGCAGCTTACAACAGGGTGAGCAGTTCTTC.

This clone turned up a few times. The J gene is TRBJ1-1, the V gene TRBV4-2; 9 bases line up with TRBD1. This CDR3 comprises 15 residues. V trimming: 3 bases; J trimming: 4 bases; junction bases outside the gene matches: 6. Germline CDR1 is LGHNA and CDR2 is YNFKEQ. The CDR3 coding sequence is TGTGCCAGCAGCCATGCAAGGGACAGGGTCACTGAAGCTTTCTTT. Encoded protein: CASSHARDRVTEAFF.

The V gene is TRBV4-2, the J gene TRBJ2-7; 9 bases are shared with TRBD2. Germline CDR1 and CDR2: LGHNA and YNFKEQ. The CDR3 spans 14 residues. Losses at the gene ends were 4 bases for V and 6 bases for J; bases not matched to a gene: 7. The CDR3 nucleotides are TGTGCCAGCAGCCCGGGACTAGCTCAGGGCGAGCAGTACTTC. Translating gives CASSPGLAQGEQYF.

This sequence joins TRBV25-1 and TRBJ1-1; TRBD1 might be the D (6 bases). This CDR3 has 15 residues. V was trimmed by 2 bases and J by 5 bases, leaving 15 bases between them. The germline gives CDR1 MGHDK, CDR2 SYGVNS. CDR3 protein: CASSEPGRGGTEAFF. The CDR3 bases are TGTGCCAGCAGTGAACCTGGCAGGGGAGGGACTGAAGCTTTCTTT.

This clone appeared once. The V and J genes are TRBV9 and TRBJ2-3; 12 nucleotides line up with TRBD2. Germline values: CDR1 SGDLS, CDR2 YYNGEE. The CDR3 is 15 amino acids. J lost 5 bases, V lost 3 bases, and 4 bases had no gene match. CDR3 amino acids: CASSGRLAGVDTQYF. The CDR3 nucleotides read TGTGCCAGCAGCGGCAGACTAGCGGGAGTAGATACGCAGTATTTT. The full variable domain, rest sourced from reference TRBV9 and TRBJ2-3, is DSGVTQTPKHLITATGQRVTLRCSPRSGDLSVYWYQQSLDQGLQFLIQYYNGEERAKGNILERFSAQQFPDLHSELNLSSLELGDSALYFCASSGRLAGVDTQYFGPGTRLTVL.

The chain carries TRBV4-1 and TRBJ2-1; the D gene is possibly TRBD2 (6 bases). Germline CDR1 MGHRA, CDR2 YSYEKL. V gave up 6 bases and J gave up 8 bases, with 14 bases separating them. CDR3 length: 13 residues. The CDR3 protein is CASRESGLDEQFF. Here the CDR3 DNA reads TGCGCCAGCAGGGAGAGCGGGCTGGATGAGCAGTTCTTC.

The chain carries TRBV11-2 and TRBJ2-3, with D perhaps TRBD2 (5 bases). Germline V CDR1 and CDR2: SGHAT, FQNNGV. The germline V and J ends were trimmed by 5 bases and 0 bases, with 15 bases remaining between them. There are 16 residues in the CDR3. CDR3 region: CASSPRNGKSTDTQYF. CDR3 nucleotides: TGTGCCAGCAGCCCACGGAACGGGAAGAGCACAGATACGCAGTATTTT.

The rearrangement joins TRBV5-6 to TRBJ1-2; D is ambiguous. The germline CDR1 and CDR2 sequences are SGHDT and YYEEEE. This CDR3 spans 14 amino acids. V lost 2 bases to trimming and J lost 2 bases, with 10 bases between them. The CDR3 is CASSFWSQNYGYTF. The CDR3 DNA sequence: TGTGCCAGCAGCTTCTGGTCACAGAACTATGGCTACACCTTC.

V gene TRBV29-1 combines with J gene TRBJ2-3, with 7 bases that match TRBD1. V lost 7 bases and J lost 0; bases outside the gene matches: 7. The length of the CDR3 is 14 residues. From germline, CDR1 is SQVTM and CDR2 ANQGSEA. CDR3 residues: CSAKTGISTDTQYF. The CDR3, as DNA: TGCAGCGCCAAGACAGGGATTAGCACAGATACGCAGTATTTT.